What follows is one TCR beta chain and its context. This record belongs to a study of blood T cell repertoires in COVID-19. Libraries were prepared by immunoSEQ multiplex PCR; TCRdb keeps only in-frame clonotypes and omits some of them. The data hold roughly 150,000 clones, with more than 70% observed a single time. The CDR3 has 17 residues. Germline V CDR1 and CDR2: LGHNA, YSLEER. V was pared by 0 bases and J by 1 base, with 6 bases of the junction left unmatched. The J gene is TRBJ2-3, the V gene TRBV4-3; 8 positions agree with TRBD2. The clonotype comes from a man aged 50 to 60 who had recovered from COVID-19. The sequenced sample consisted of peripheral blood. DNA for the CDR3: TGCGCCAGCAGCCAAGATAGCATGCGGGGGGGCACAGATACGCAGTATTTT. It codes for CASSQDSMRGGTDTQYF.